The present TCR beta chain was sequenced within a study of blood T cell repertoires in COVID-19. Whole-study context: The origin of the acute and convalescent COVID-19 samples was the United States, Italy and Spain. PBMCs, B-cell-depleted T cells, or T cells provided the cDNA or gDNA that made up the material.

Original analysis: From reference gene primer amplification, estimates of nucleated cell counts were derived. Profiling relied on immunoSEQ multiplex PCR, and the TCRdb table lists in-frame clones only, not all of them. V and J calls and clone size are those listed in that table; D and trimming were worked out from the DNA. This table holds fewer than 300,000 clones, approximately 90% found once. The CDR3 length is 13 residues. Germline V gene sequence: CDR1 SQVTM, CDR2 ANQGSEA. Trimming took off 6 bases at V and 1 base at J, with 12 bases between the two ends. The chain uses TRBV29-1 and TRBJ1-1; D unresolved. The sample comprised peripheral blood. The clonotype originates from a man aged 30 to 45 with acute or convalescent COVID-19. CDR3 DNA: TGCAGCGTAGGGAGTGAAACGAACACTGAAGCTTTCTTT. Protein sequence: CSVGSETNTEAFF.